This T cell receptor (beta chain) was found in a study of molecular identifiers for immune sequencing clone quantification. With 3 bases removed from V and 2 bases from J, the gap between germline ends came to 11 bases. The CDR3 length is 14 residues. The germline gives CDR1 SGHVS, CDR2 FNYEAQ. Previously described methods and listed TCR primers were employed for the bulk TCR libraries. One entry per CDR3 protein, called by TCRdb with MiXCR from the PCR reads. The sample yields nearly 55,000 distinct CDR3 sequences, around 34% seen once. Naive CD8 T cells, phenotype CD8+CD4-CCR7+CD45RA+, were sorted. The sample was naive CD8+ T cells from blood, with Jurkat cell RNA spiked in. Subset denoted: FACS-sorted CD8+CD4-CCR7+CD45RA+ naive T cells. The receptor was derived from a human donor in good health. Some libraries in this study had Jurkat cell RNA spiked in. V and J are TRBV7-6 and TRBJ2-7, with D possibly matching TRBD2 (6 bases). Here the CDR3 reads CASSLWEATYEQYF. The CDR3 coding sequence is TGTGCCAGCAGCTTGTGGGAGGCGACCTACGAGCAGTACTTC. Variable domain in full (rest from reference TRBV7-6 and TRBJ2-7): GAGVSQSPRYKVTKRGQDVALRCDPISGHVSLYWYRQALGQGPEFLTYFNYEAQQDKSGLPNDRFSAERPEGSISTLTIQRTEQRDSAMYRCASSLWEATYEQYFGPGTRLTVT.